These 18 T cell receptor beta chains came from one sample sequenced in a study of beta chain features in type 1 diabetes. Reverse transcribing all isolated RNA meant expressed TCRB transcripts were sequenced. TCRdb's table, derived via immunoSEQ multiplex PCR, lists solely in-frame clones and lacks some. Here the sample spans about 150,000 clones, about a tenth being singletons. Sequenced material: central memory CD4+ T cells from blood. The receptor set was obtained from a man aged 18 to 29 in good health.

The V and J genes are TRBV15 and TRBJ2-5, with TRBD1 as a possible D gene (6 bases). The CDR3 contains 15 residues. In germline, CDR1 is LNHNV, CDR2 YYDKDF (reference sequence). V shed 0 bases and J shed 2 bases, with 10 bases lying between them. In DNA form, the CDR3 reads TGTGCCACCAGCAGAGATCCGACAGGACAAGAGACCCAGTACTTC. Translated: CATSRDPTGQETQYF.

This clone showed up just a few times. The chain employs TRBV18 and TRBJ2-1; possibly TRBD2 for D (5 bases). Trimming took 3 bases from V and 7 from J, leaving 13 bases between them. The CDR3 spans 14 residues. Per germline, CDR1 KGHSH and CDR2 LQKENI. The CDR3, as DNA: TGTGCCAGCTCACCCCGGGAAGGGAGTAATGAGCAGTTCTTC. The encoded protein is CASSPREGSNEQFF.

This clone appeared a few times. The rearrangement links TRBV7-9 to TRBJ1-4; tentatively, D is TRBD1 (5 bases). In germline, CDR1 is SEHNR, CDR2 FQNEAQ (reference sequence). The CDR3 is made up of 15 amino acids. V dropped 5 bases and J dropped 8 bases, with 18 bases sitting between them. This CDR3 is CASSLHNLRGEKLFF. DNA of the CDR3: TGTGCCAGCAGCCTACACAATTTAAGGGGCGAAAAACTGTTTTTT.

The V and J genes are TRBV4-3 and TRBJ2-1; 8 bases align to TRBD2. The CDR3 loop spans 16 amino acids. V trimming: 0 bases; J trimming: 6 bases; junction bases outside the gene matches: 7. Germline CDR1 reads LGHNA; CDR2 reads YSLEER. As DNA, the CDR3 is TGCGCCAGCAGCCAAGACTTTAGCGGGGTAGGCAATGAGCAGTTCTTC. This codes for CASSQDFSGVGNEQFF.

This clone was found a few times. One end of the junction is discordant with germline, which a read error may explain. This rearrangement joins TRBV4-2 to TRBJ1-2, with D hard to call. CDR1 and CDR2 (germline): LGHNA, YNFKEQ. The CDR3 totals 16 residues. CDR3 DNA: TGTGCCAGCAGCCAAGATCTTACAATGGGTGGAGGTTTACAGCGCTTC. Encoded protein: CASSQDLTMGGGLQRF.

CDR3: CASAGQANTGELFF. The CDR3 nucleotides are TGCGCCAGTGCGGGACAGGCGAACACCGGGGAGCTGTTTTTT. J is TRBJ2-2 and V is TRBV5-1, with 8 bases lining up with TRBD1. This CDR3 comprises 14 residues. With V trimmed by 8 bases and J by 0 bases, 3 bases remained unmatched. Germline-derived CDR1 and CDR2 are SGHRS and YFSETQ.

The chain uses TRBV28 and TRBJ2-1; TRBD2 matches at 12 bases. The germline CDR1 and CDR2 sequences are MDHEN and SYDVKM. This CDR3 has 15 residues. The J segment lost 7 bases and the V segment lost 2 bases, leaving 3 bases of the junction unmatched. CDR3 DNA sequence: TGTGCCAGCAGTTTACCCGGGACTAGCGGGAATGAGCAGTTCTTC. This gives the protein CASSLPGTSGNEQFF.

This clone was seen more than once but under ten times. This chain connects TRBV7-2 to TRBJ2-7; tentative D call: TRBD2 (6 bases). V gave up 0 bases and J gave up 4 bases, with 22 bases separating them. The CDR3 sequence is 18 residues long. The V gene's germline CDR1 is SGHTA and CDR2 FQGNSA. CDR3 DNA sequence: TGTGCCAGCAGCTTAGCATGGGTGGGACTGCCAGGAAAATACGAGCAGTACTTC. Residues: CASSLAWVGLPGKYEQYF.

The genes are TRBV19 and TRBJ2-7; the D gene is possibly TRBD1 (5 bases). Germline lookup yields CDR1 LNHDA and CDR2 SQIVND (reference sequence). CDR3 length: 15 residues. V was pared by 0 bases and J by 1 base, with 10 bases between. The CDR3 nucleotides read TGTGCCAGTAGTATAGATCATCAGGGTTCCTACGAGCAGTACTTC. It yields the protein CASSIDHQGSYEQYF. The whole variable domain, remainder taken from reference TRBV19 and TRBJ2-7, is DGGITQSPKYLFRKEGQNVTLSCEQNLNHDAMYWYRQDPGQGLRLIYYSQIVNDFQKGDIAEGYSVSREKKESFPLTVTSAQKNPTAFYLCASSIDHQGSYEQYFGPGTRLTVT.

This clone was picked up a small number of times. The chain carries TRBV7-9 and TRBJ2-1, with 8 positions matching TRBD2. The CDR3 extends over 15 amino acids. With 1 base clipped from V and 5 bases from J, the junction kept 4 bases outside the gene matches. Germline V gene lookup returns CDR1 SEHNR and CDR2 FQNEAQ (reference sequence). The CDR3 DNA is TGTGCCAGCAGCTTAGGCGGGGGGTCGGACAATGAGCAGTTCTTC. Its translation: CASSLGGGSDNEQFF.

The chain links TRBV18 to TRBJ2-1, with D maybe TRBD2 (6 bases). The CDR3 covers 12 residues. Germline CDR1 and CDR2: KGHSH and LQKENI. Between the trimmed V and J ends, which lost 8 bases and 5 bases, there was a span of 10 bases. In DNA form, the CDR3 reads TGTGCCAGCGCCCGGGAGCACAATGAGCAGTTCTTC. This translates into CASAREHNEQFF.

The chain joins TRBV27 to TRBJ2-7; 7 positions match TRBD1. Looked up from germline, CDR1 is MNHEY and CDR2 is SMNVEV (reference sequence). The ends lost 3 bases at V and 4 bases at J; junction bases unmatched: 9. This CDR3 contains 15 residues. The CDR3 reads CASSFRDRALYEQYF. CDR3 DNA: TGTGCCAGCAGTTTCCGGGACAGAGCTTTGTACGAGCAGTACTTC.

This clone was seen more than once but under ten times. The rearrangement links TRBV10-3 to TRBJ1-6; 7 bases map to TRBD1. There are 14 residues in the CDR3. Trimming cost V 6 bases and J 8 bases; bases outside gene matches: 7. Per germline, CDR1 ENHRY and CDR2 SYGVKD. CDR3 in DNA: TGTGCCATCAGGACGGGACAGTCCGATTCACCCCTCCACTTT. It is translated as CAIRTGQSDSPLHF.

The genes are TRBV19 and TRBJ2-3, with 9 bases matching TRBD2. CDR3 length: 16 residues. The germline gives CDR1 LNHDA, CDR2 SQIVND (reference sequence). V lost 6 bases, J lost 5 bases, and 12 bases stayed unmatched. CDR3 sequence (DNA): TGTGCCAGTAGCCTCAATAGGCGGGGGGGCGGAGATACGCAGTATTTT. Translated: CASSLNRRGGGDTQYF.

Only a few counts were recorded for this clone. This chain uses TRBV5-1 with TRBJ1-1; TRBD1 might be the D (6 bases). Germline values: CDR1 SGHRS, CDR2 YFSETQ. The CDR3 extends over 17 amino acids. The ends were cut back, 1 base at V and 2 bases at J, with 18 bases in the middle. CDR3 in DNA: TGCGCCAGCAGCTTGCGGTGGGGGCAAGGAGGAAACACTGAAGCTTTCTTT. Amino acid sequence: CASSLRWGQGGNTEAFF.

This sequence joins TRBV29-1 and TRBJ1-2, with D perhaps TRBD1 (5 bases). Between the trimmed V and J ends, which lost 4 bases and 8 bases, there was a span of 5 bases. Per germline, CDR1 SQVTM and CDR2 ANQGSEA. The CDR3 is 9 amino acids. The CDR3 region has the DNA TGCAGCGTTGCAGGGGGCTACACCTTC. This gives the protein CSVAGGYTF. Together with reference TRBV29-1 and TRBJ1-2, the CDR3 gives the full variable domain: SAVISQKPSRDICQRGTSLTIQCQVDSQVTMMFWYRQQPGQSLTLIATANQGSEATYESGFVIDKFPISRPNLTFSTLTVSNMSPEDSSIYLCSVAGGYTFGSGTRLTVV.

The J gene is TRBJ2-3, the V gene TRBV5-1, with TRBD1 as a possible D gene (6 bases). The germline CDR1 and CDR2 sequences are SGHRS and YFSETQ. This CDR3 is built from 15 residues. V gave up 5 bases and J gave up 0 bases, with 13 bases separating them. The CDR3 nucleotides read TGCGCCAGCAGTAGAGGGGGACCTAGCACAGATACGCAGTATTTT. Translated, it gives CASSRGGPSTDTQYF.

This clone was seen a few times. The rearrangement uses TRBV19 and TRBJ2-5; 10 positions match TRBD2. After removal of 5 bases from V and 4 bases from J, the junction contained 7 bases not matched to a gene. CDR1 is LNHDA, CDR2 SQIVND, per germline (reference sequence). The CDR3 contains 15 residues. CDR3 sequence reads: CASSSRTSGGETQYF. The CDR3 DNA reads TGTGCCAGTAGTTCCCGGACTAGCGGAGGAGAGACCCAGTACTTC. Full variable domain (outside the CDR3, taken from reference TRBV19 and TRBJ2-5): DGGITQSPKYLFRKEGQNVTLSCEQNLNHDAMYWYRQDPGQGLRLIYYSQIVNDFQKGDIAEGYSVSREKKESFPLTVTSAQKNPTAFYLCASSSRTSGGETQYFGPGTRLLVL.